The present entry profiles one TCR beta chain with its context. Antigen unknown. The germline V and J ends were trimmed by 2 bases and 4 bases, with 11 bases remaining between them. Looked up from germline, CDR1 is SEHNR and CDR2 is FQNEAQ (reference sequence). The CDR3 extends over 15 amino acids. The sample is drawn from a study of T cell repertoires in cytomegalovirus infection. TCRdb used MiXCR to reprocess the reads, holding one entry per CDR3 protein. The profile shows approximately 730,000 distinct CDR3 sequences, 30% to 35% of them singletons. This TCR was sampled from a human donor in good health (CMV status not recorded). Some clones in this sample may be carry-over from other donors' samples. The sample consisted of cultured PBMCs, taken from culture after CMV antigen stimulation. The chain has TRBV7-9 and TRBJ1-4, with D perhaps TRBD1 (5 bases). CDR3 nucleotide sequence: TGTGCCAGCAGCTTAACGGGACTCCTTAATGAAAAACTGTTTTTT. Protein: CASSLTGLLNEKLFF.